This T cell receptor (beta chain) is from a study of early T cells in non-severe SARS-CoV-2 infection. The CDR3 runs 17 residues. Germline V CDR1 and CDR2: SEHNR, FQNEAQ (reference sequence). The V and J ends lost 3 bases and 4 bases, in that order; junction bases with no gene match: 9. TCRdb re-analysed the 5' RACE reads in MiXCR, keeping a single row per CDR3 protein. This repertoire shows about 83,000 distinct CDR3 sequences, more than 9% found once; its top ten account for roughly 8%. Sequenced here: whole blood, sampled at baseline. This rearrangement joins TRBV7-9 to TRBJ2-1, with 10 bases aligning to TRBD2. The TCR was taken from an adult who was a healthcare worker with PCR-confirmed SARS-CoV-2 infection or an uninfected control (not recorded which). CDR3 DNA: TGTGCCAGCAGCTTCCCCGCCGGGACTAGCGAATACAATGAGCAGTTCTTC. Its translation is CASSFPAGTSEYNEQFF.